This T cell receptor (beta chain) was identified during a study of T cell responses to AZD1222 COVID-19 vaccine. Notes on the study in general: Spike was spanned by vaccine-associated CD4 TCRs, which were dominant at 160-218 and 743-854. Increased Spike-specific TCR breadth and depth were observed after two AZD1222 doses.

CDR1 is SGHRS, CDR2 YFSETQ, per germline. The V gene lost 5 bases and the J gene lost 7 bases, with 15 bases spanning the gap. This CDR3 comprises 13 residues. The table came from immunoSEQ multiplex PCR; TCRdb's copy has only in-frame clones and leaves some out. The sample includes 99,000 or so clones, about 88% of them seen just once. Points on this clone: Antigen specificity is unknown.

The gene calls are TRBV5-1 and TRBJ2-5; possible D gene TRBD2, 6 bases. Here the sequenced sample was peripheral blood, taken on day 0 of AZD1222 vaccination. The origin of this receptor is an adult in good health. This CDR3 is CASSLAPQGTQYF. In nucleotides, the CDR3 is TGCGCCAGCAGTCTAGCGCCCCAGGGGACCCAGTACTTC.